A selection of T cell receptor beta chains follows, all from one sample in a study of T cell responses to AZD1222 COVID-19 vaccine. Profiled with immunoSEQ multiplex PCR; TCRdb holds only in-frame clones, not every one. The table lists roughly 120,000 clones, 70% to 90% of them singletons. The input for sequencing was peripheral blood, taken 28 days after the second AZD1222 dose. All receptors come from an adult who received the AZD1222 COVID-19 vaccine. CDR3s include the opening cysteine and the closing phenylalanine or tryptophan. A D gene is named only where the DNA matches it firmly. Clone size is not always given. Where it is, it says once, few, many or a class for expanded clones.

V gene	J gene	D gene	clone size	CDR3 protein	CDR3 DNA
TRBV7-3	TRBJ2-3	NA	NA	CASSLRGRGTDTQYF	TGTGCCAGCAGCTTACGGGGGCGAGGCACAGATACGCAGTATTTT
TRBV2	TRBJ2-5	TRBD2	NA	CASSDSLSGGAQETQYF	TGTGCCAGCAGTGATAGTTTAAGCGGGGGAGCTCAAGAGACCCAGTACTTC
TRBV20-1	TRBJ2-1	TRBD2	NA	CSASPGGLAGREQFF	TGCAGTGCTAGTCCCGGGGGACTAGCGGGGAGGGAGCAGTTCTTC
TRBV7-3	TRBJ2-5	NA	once	CASSPTGHQETQYF	TGTGCCAGCAGCCCAACGGGACATCAAGAGACCCAGTACTTC
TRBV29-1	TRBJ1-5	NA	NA	CSVEVNPNQPQHF	TGCAGCGTTGAAGTCAATCCAAATCAGCCCCAGCATTTT
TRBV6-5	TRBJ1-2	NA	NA	CASSYGGASGYTF	TGTGCCAGCAGTTACGGGGGCGCCTCTGGCTACACCTTC
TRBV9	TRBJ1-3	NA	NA	CASSVDTVSGNTIYF	TGTGCCAGCAGCGTAGATACAGTCTCTGGAAACACCATATATTTT
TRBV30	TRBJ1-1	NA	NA	CAWRKGGMGNTEAFF	TGTGCCTGGAGGAAGGGGGGAATGGGGAACACTGAAGCTTTCTTT
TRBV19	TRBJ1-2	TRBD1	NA	CASSPGGGSGYTF	TGTGCCAGTAGTCCCGGAGGGGGCTCTGGCTACACCTTC
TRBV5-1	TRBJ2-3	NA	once	CASSDGLTDTQYF	TGCGCCAGCAGCGACGGGCTTACAGATACGCAGTATTTT
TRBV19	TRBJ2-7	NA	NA	CASSTLLTYTYEQYF	TGTGCCAGTAGTACCCTCTTAACATACACCTACGAGCAGTACTTC
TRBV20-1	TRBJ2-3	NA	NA	CSASASAGRALTDTQYF	TGCAGTGCTAGTGCTTCTGCGGGGCGGGCATTAACAGATACGCAGTATTTT
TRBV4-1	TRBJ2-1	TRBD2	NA	CASSQDGTSSNEQFF	TGCGCCAGCAGCCAAGACGGGACTAGCTCCAATGAGCAGTTCTTC
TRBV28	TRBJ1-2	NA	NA	CASSLMVGRAKGYTF	TGTGCCAGCAGTTTAATGGTAGGCAGGGCGAAAGGCTACACCTTC
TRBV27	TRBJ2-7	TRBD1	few	CASSFEQGAYEQYF	TGTGCCAGCAGTTTCGAACAGGGGGCCTACGAGCAGTACTTC
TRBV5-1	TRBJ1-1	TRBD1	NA	CASAPGQPNTEAFF	TGCGCCAGTGCACCGGGACAGCCGAACACTGAAGCTTTCTTT
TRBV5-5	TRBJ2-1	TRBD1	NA	CASSLGGQGNFNEQFF	TGTGCCAGCAGCTTGGGCGGACAGGGGAATTTCAATGAGCAGTTCTTC
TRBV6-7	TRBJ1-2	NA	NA	CASSYCGNFPGDGYTF	TGTGCCAGCAGTTACTGTGGCAATTTCCCGGGGGATGGCTACACCTTC
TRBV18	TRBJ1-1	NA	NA	CASSQSAGTEAFF	TGTGCCAGCTCACAGTCAGCGGGGACTGAAGCTTTCTTT
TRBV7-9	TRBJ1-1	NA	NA	CASSPPQGLNTEAFF	TGTGCCAGCAGCCCCCCGCAGGGGCTGAACACTGAAGCTTTCTTT
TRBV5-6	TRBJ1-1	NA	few	CASSPDTVNTEAFF	TGTGCCAGCAGCCCGGATACCGTGAACACTGAAGCTTTCTTT
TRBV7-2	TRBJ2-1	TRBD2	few	CASSLARTSSYNEQFF	TGTGCCAGCAGCTTAGCGCGGACTAGCTCGTACAATGAGCAGTTCTTC
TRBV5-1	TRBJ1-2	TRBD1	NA	CASSWGQGESYTF	TGCGCCAGCAGCTGGGGACAGGGAGAGAGCTACACCTTC
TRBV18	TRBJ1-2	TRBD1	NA	CASSPRTGGGYGYTF	TGTGCCAGCTCACCACGGACAGGGGGGGGCTATGGCTACACCTTC
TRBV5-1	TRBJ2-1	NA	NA	CASSLWGQGSGVLAGEAYNEQFF	TGCGCCAGCAGCTTGTGGGGACAGGGGAGTGGGGTCCTAGCGGGAGAGGCCTACAATGAGCAGTTCTTC
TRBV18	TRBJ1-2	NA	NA	CASSPDKNWGYTF	TGTGCCAGCTCACCGGACAAAAACTGGGGCTACACCTTC
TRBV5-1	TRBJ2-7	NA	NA	CASSLEPGLSYEQYF	TGCGCCAGCAGCTTGGAACCAGGGCTCTCCTACGAGCAGTACTTC
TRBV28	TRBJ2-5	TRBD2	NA	CASSRGLAEETQYF	TGTGCCAGCAGCCGAGGACTAGCGGAAGAGACCCAGTACTTC
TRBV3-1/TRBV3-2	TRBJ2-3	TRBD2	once	CASTLSGAGSGPQYF	TGTGCCAGCACCCTTAGCGGGGCGGGGAGTGGTCCGCAGTATTTT
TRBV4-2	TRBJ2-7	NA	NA	CASSQDREGPFEEQYF	TGTGCCAGCAGCCAAGATCGCGAGGGACCATTCGAGGAGCAGTACTTC
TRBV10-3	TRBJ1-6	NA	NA	CAISESVRQNSPLHF	TGTGCCATCAGTGAGTCTGTCCGTCAGAATTCACCCCTCCACTTT
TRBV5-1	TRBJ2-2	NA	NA	CASSDGRNTGELFF	TGCGCCAGCAGCGATGGCAGAAACACCGGGGAGCTGTTTTTT
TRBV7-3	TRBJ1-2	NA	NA	CASSLRQAVYGYTF	TGTGCCAGCAGCCTACGACAGGCAGTCTATGGCTACACCTTC
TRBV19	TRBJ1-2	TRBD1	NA	CASTMDRKNYGYTF	TGTGCCAGTACCATGGACAGGAAAAACTATGGCTACACCTTC
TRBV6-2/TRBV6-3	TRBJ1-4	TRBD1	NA	CASSQSGTGGEKLFF	TGTGCCAGCAGCCAATCCGGGACAGGGGGTGAAAAACTGTTTTTT
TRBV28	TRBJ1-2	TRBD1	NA	CASSPTGVGYTF	TGTGCCAGCAGCCCCACAGGGGTCGGCTACACCTTC